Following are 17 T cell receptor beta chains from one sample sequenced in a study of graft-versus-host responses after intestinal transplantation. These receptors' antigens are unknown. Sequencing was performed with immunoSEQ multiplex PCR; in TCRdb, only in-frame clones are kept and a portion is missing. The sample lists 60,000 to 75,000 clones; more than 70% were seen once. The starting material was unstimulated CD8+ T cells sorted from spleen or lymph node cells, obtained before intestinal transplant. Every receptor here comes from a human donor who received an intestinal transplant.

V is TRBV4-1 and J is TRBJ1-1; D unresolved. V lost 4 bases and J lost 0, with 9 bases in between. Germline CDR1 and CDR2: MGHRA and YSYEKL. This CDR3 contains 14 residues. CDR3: CASSPTGMNTEAFF. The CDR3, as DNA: TGCGCCAGCAGCCCGACCGGGATGAACACTGAAGCTTTCTTT.

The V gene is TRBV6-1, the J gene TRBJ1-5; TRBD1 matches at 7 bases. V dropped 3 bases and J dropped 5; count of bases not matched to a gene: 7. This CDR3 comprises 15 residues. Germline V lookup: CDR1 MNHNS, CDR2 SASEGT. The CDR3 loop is CASSDLGGADQPQHF. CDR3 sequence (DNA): TGTGCCAGCAGTGATTTAGGGGGCGCGGATCAGCCCCAGCATTTT.

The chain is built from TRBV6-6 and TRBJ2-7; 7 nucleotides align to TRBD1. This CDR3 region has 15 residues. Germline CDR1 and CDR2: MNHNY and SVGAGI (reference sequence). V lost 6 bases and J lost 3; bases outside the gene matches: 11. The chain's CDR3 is CASRPNRGVIYEQYF. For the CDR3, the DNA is TGTGCCAGCAGACCAAACAGGGGCGTTATCTACGAGCAGTACTTC.

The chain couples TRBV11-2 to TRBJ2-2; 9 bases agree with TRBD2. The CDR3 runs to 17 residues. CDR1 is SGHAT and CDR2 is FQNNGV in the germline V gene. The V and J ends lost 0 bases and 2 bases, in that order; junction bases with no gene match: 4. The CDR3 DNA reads TGTGCCAGCAGCTTAGAGCAAGCGGGGGGAAACACCGGGGAGCTGTTTTTT. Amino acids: CASSLEQAGGNTGELFF. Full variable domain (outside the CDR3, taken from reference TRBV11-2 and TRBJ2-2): EAGVAQSPRYKIIEKRQSVAFWCNPISGHATLYWYQQILGQGPKLLIQFQNNGVVDDSQLPKDRFSAERLKGVDSTLKIQPAKLEDSAVYLCASSLEQAGGNTGELFFGEGSRLTVL.

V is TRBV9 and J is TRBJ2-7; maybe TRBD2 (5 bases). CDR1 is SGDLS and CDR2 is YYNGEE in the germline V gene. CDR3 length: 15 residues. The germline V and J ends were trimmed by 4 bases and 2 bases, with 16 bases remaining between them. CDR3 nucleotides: TGTGCCAGCAGCCTACTCCCGGGATTTCCCTACGAGCAGTACTTC. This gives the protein CASSLLPGFPYEQYF.

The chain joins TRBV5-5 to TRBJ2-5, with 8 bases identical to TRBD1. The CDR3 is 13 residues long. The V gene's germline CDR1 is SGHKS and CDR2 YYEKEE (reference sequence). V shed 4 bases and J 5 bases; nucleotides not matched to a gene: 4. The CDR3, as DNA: TGTGCCAGCAGCAAGACAGGGGTGGAGACCCAGTACTTC. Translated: CASSKTGVETQYF.

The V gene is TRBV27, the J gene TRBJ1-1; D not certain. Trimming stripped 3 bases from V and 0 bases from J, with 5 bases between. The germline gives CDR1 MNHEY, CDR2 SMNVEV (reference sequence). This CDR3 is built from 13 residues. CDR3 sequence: CASSLGMNTEAFF. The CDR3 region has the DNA TGTGCCAGCAGTTTGGGCATGAACACTGAAGCTTTCTTT.

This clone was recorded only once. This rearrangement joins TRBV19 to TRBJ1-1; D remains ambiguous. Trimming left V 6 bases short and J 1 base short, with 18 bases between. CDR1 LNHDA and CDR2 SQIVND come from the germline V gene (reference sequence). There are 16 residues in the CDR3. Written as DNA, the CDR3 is TGTGCCAGTAGCGGCAGGAGGAATACCTGGAACACTGAAGCTTTCTTT. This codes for CASSGRRNTWNTEAFF.

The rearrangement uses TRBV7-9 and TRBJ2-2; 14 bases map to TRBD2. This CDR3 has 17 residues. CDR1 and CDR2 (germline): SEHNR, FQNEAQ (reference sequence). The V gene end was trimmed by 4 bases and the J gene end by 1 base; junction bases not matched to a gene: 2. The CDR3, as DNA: TGTGCCAGCAGCTACGGGACTAGCGGGAGGAACACCGGGGAGCTGTTTTTT. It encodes CASSYGTSGRNTGELFF.

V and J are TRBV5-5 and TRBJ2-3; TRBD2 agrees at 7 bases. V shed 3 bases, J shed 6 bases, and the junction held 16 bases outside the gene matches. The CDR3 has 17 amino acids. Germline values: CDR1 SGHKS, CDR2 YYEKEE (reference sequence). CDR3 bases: TGTGCCAGCAGCTGGAGGCCGGGACGGGAGGTTCCCGATACGCAGTATTTT. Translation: CASSWRPGREVPDTQYF.

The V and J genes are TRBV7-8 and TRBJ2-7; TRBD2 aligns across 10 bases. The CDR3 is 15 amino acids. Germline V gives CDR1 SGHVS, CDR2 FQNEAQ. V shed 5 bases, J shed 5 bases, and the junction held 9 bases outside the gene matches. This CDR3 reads CASSHMLAGEDEQYF. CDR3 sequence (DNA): TGTGCCAGCAGCCATATGCTAGCGGGAGAGGACGAGCAGTACTTC. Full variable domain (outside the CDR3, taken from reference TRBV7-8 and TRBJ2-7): GAGVSQSPRYKVAKRGQDVALRCDPISGHVSLFWYQQALGQGPEFLTYFQNEAQLDKSGLPSDRFFAERPEGSVSTLKIQRTQQEDSAVYLCASSHMLAGEDEQYFGPGTRLTVT.

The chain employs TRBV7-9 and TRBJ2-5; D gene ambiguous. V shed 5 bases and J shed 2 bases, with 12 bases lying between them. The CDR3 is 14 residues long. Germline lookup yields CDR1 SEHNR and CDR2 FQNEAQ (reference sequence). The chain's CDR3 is CASSAAGFQETQYF. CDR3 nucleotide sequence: TGTGCCAGCAGCGCAGCCGGGTTTCAAGAGACCCAGTACTTC.

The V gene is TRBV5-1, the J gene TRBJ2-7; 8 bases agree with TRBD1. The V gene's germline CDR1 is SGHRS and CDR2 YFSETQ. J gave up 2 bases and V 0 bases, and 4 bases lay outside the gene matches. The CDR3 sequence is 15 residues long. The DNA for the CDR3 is TGCGCCAGCAGCTTGGAGCGACAGGGGACCTACGAGCAGTACTTC. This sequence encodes CASSLERQGTYEQYF.

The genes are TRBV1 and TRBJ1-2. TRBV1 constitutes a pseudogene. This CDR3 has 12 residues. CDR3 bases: TGCACCAGACGGGGGTTTCACTATGGCTACACCTTC. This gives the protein CTRRGFHYGYTF.

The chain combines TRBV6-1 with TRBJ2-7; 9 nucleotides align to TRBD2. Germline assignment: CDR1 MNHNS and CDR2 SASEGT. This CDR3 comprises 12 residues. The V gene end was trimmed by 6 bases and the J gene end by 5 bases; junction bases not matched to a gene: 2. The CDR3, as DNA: TGTGCCAGCAGATTAGCGGGGGACGAGCAGTACTTC. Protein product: CASRLAGDEQYF.

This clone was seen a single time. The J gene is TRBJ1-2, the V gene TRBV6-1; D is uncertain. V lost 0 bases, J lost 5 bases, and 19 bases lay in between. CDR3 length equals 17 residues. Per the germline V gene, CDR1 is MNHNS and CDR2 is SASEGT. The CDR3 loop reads CASSEAENSGWTYGYTF. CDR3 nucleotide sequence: TGTGCCAGCAGTGAAGCGGAGAACAGTGGTTGGACTTATGGCTACACCTTC.

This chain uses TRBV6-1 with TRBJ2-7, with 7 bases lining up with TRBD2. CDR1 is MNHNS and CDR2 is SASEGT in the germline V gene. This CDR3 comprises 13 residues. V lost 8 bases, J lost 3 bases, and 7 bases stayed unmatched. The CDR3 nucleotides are TGTGCCAGCCTGGGGAGGGATCGCTACGAGCAGTACTTC. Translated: CASLGRDRYEQYF.